What follows is one TCR beta chain and its context. Its cognate antigen is unknown. Germline lookup yields CDR1 LNHDA and CDR2 SQIVND (reference sequence). The CDR3 has 13 residues. The V gene end was trimmed by 8 bases and the J gene end by 4 bases; junction bases not matched to a gene: 7. These data are taken from a study of T cells after yellow fever vaccination. Study-level results: The CD4 compartment and the CD8 compartment contained a small share of clonotypes in common.

One entry per CDR3 protein, called by TCRdb with MiXCR from the 5' RACE reads. The repertoire holds 620,000 or so distinct CDR3 sequences, with around a sixth as singletons. The TCR sequence derives from a man between 18 and 29 years old who received the YFV17D yellow fever vaccine. Source: PBMCs, taken about 5 days after the first yellow fever vaccination. This chain uses TRBV19 with TRBJ1-1; 7 nucleotides match TRBD1. The CDR3 nucleotides read TGTGCCAGTGGGACAGCCAGTACCACTGAAGCTTTCTTT. It encodes CASGTASTTEAFF. The whole variable domain, remainder taken from reference TRBV19 and TRBJ1-1, is DGGITQSPKYLFRKEGQNVTLSCEQNLNHDAMYWYRQDPGQGLRLIYYSQIVNDFQKGDIAEGYSVSREKKESFPLTVTSAQKNPTAFYLCASGTASTTEAFFGQGTRLTVV.